These T cell receptor beta chains were read from a single sample in a study of OX40 agonist ivuxolimab in advanced cancers. Data came from immunoSEQ multiplex PCR; TCRdb stores just in-frame clones and leaves some out. The sample shows roughly 84,000 clones, roughly 80% of them seen only once. Material: CD4+ or CD8+ T cells sorted from blood, obtained in a trial of the OX40 agonist ivuxolimab. The origin of the receptors is an adult with an advanced solid tumor such as melanoma, head and neck, liver or kidney cancer. Each CDR3 is given with its conserved first and last residue. D genes are given only for firm matches. Size tells how often a clone was seen (once, few, many) or the class of an expanded clone, and some rows leave it out.

. TRBJ1-1 TRBV10-3 few TGTGCCATCAGGATGAACACTGAAGCTTTCTTT CAIRMNTEAFF
TRBD2 TRBJ2-3 TRBV7-2 . TGTGCCAGCAGCTTACTAGCGGGAGGGGCAGATACGCAGTATTTT CASSLLAGGADTQYF
TRBD1 TRBJ1-5 TRBV4-1 once TGCGCCAGCAGCCAAATCGGGGGACAGGGGAAACGATATCAGCCCCAGCATTTT CASSQIGGQGKRYQPQHF
. TRBJ2-1 TRBV14 few TGTGCCAGCAGCCAAGCTGAGAGACGCTCCTACAATGAGCAGTTCTTC CASSQAERRSYNEQFF
. TRBJ2-2 TRBV11-3 . TGTGCCAGCAGCCCCGCCATAGGGACCCTCCTGGACACCGGGGAGCTGTTTTTT CASSPAIGTLLDTGELFF
. TRBJ2-1 TRBV4-1 . TGCGCCAGCAGCCCCCACCGACAAGGGTCCTACAATGAGCAGTTCTTC CASSPHRQGSYNEQFF
. TRBJ2-1 TRBV7-6 few TGTGCCAGCAGCTTAAGGAACAATGAGCAGTTCTTC CASSLRNNEQFF
TRBD1 TRBJ2-5 TRBV11-2 once TGTGCCAGCAGCAAGGACAGGGGCCGAGAGACCCAGTACTTC CASSKDRGRETQYF
. TRBJ1-6 TRBV6-5 . TGTGCCAGCAGTGAGAGACACGTTTCACCCCTCCACTTT CASSERHVSPLHF
. TRBJ1-4 TRBV29-1 . TGCAGCGTCACTCTACAGGGTTCTAATGAAAAACTGTTTTTT CSVTLQGSNEKLFF
. TRBJ1-6 TRBV21-1 . TGTGCCAGCAGCCCTGACAGGTTGAGCTCCTATAATTCACCCCTCCACTTT CASSPDRLSSYNSPLHF
TRBD2 TRBJ2-5 TRBV28 . TGTGCCAGCAGTTCTAGCGGGGGGACCCAAGAGACCCAGTACTTC CASSSSGGTQETQYF
TRBD2 TRBJ2-7 TRBV5-4 . TGTGCCAGCAGCTCCCCTAGCGGGAGTTACGAGCAGTACTTC CASSSPSGSYEQYF
. TRBJ2-3 TRBV5-4 . TGTGCCAGCAGGACCGAATCGGGGTCGGGCACAGATACGCAGTATTTT CASRTESGSGTDTQYF
. TRBJ2-7 TRBV25-1 . TGTGCCAGCAGTGAATATGGCAGAGCCTCCTACGAGCAGTACTTC CASSEYGRASYEQYF
TRBD1 TRBJ2-7 TRBV4-3 . TGCGCCAGCAGCCAAGATTGGACCAGGGGGCGCGAGCAGTACTTC CASSQDWTRGREQYF
. TRBJ1-2 TRBV7-9 . TGTGCCAGCAGCTTAGCGGCCCTGATCTATGGCTACACCTTC CASSLAALIYGYTF
. TRBJ2-7 TRBV27 . TGTGCCAGCAGTTTATTCCCCCGGGCCCCCTACGAGCAGTACTTC CASSLFPRAPYEQYF
. TRBJ2-2 TRBV5-4 . TGTGCCAGCAGCACCACCAACACCGGGGAGCTGTTTTTT CASSTTNTGELFF
. TRBJ2-5 TRBV6-5 . TGTGCCAGCAACGGATATGGAACTGAGGGGGAGACCCAGTACTTC CASNGYGTEGETQYF
. TRBJ1-3 TRBV18 . TGTGCCAGCTCACCATATAACGCGGTAAACTCTGGAAACACCATATATTTT CASSPYNAVNSGNTIYF
TRBD2 TRBJ2-3 TRBV10-3 . TGTGCCATCAGTGAGTCAAGGAGCGGGGCCGGGGGTGATACGCAGTATTTT CAISESRSGAGGDTQYF
. TRBJ1-2 TRBV4-2 . TGTGCCAGCAGCCAAGACGGCAACTTCTATGGCTACACCTTC CASSQDGNFYGYTF
. TRBJ1-2 TRBV6-5 . TGTGCCAGCAGTTATTCCCGAGGGAAGTCCTATGGCTACACCTTC CASSYSRGKSYGYTF
TRBD2 TRBJ2-3 TRBV11-3 . TGTGCCAGCAGCCCGGGGACTACCGGGGGTCCAGATACGCAGTATTTT CASSPGTTGGPDTQYF
TRBD2 TRBJ2-7 TRBV11-3 . TGTGCCAGCAGCAGAGAAGTCGGGGGGTTACACTACGAGCAGTACTTC CASSREVGGLHYEQYF
. TRBJ2-7 TRBV4-3 . TGCGCCAGCAGCCTCATGACAGGAGCAGCCTACGAGCAGTACTTC CASSLMTGAAYEQYF
. TRBJ2-2 TRBV23-1 many TGCGCCAGCAGGGCGACAGAATTCGGGGAGCTGTTTTTT CASRATEFGELFF
TRBD1 TRBJ1-1 TRBV7-6 . TGTGCCAGCAGCCTCGGGACAGGTGACACTGAAGCTTTCTTT CASSLGTGDTEAFF
TRBD1 TRBJ2-2 TRBV5-1 . TGCGCCAGCAGCTTGACAGGGGCGGCCACCGGGGAGCTGTTTTTT CASSLTGAATGELFF
TRBD2 TRBJ2-1 TRBV15 once TGTGCCACCAGCAAAGGACTAGCGGGAGGTTTCTCCTACAATGAGCAGTTCTTC CATSKGLAGGFSYNEQFF
. TRBJ1-2 TRBV6-6 . TGTGCCAGCAGTTACAGAATGGGGACGAACTATGGCTACACCTTC CASSYRMGTNYGYTF
. TRBJ2-7 TRBV2 . TGTGCCAGCAGTGTCACCTACGAGCAGTACTTC CASSVTYEQYF
. TRBJ1-5 TRBV4-1 . TGCGCCAGCAGCCAGTGGATCGGGAATAGCAATCAGCCCCAGCATTTT CASSQWIGNSNQPQHF
TRBD2 TRBJ2-5 TRBV5-1 . TGCGCCAGCAGCCCTGGGACTACGCAAGAGACCCAGTACTTC CASSPGTTQETQYF
TRBD1 TRBJ1-5 TRBV4-3 . TGCGCCAGCAGCCAAGCCTCAACAGGGGGCTTTCAGCCCCAGCATTTT CASSQASTGGFQPQHF
. TRBJ2-7 TRBV7-2 . TGTGCCAGCAGACCAAATAACTACGAGCAGTACTTC CASRPNNYEQYF
. TRBJ1-2 TRBV27 once TGTGCCAGCAGTAACCCCTCGGAAAGTCCTCTCTTC CASSNPSESPLF
. TRBJ2-2 TRBV11-3 few TGTGCCAGCAGCTCCAGGGATCCCGGGGAGCTGTTTTTT CASSSRDPGELFF
. TRBJ2-1 TRBV6-6 once TGTGCCAGCAGTTCGCCAGAGATGGGTTCCTACAATGAGCAGTTCTTC CASSSPEMGSYNEQFF